The 5 T cell receptor beta chains reported below all come from one sample, sequenced in a study of CD8 T cells in Susac syndrome. It was with random hexamers that about 0.45 to 1 ug RNA was reverse transcribed. TCRdb re-called the immunoSEQ multiplex PCR reads through MiXCR, storing one row per CDR3 protein. Seen here are 150,000 to 200,000 distinct CDR3 sequences, about 95% observed once, and the top ten hold around 0.14%. Material: CD4+ T cells from PBMCs. These receptors all stem from a human donor in good health.

The chain combines TRBV28 with TRBJ1-1; D is ambiguous. This CDR3 is 14 amino acids long. Germline V gene sequence: CDR1 MDHEN, CDR2 SYDVKM. Between the trimmed V and J ends, which lost 2 bases and 4 bases, there was a span of 11 bases. CDR3 amino acids: CASSLMTGSTEAFF. As DNA, the CDR3 is TGTGCCAGCAGTTTAATGACGGGTAGCACTGAAGCTTTCTTT.

J is TRBJ2-7 and V is TRBV28, with D perhaps TRBD1 (6 bases). With 6 bases removed from V and 1 base from J, the gap between germline ends came to 10 bases. CDR1 and CDR2 (germline): MDHEN, SYDVKM. The CDR3 has 13 residues. CDR3: CASRRGGSYEQYF. The CDR3 nucleotides read TGTGCCAGCAGAAGAGGGGGTTCCTACGAGCAGTACTTC.

This clonotype was seen more than once but under ten times. The rearrangement links TRBV6-2 or TRBV6-3 to TRBJ1-1; no reliable D call. The CDR3 is 14 residues long. Germline lookup yields CDR1 MNHEY and CDR2 SVGEGT. With 10 bases removed from V and 3 bases from J, the gap between germline ends came to 18 bases. The DNA for the CDR3 is TGTGCCACTCACTCCCGCAGGAGTTACACTGAAGCTTTCTTT. It yields the protein CATHSRRSYTEAFF.

This clonotype appeared a single time. The chain uses TRBV3-1 and TRBJ2-7; D is unclear. The V end was cut by 5 bases, the J end by 0 bases, with 11 bases between. This CDR3 contains 14 residues. Germline V gene data show CDR1 as LGHDT and CDR2 as YNNKEL (reference sequence). The CDR3 is CASSNPRPSYEQYF. CDR3 DNA sequence: TGTGCCAGCAGCAACCCGAGGCCCTCCTACGAGCAGTACTTC.

This chain connects TRBV29-1 to TRBJ2-1; D gene ambiguous. Trimming pared 6 bases from V and 4 bases from J, leaving 7 bases between. This CDR3 contains 11 residues. The germline V gene encodes CDR1 SQVTM and CDR2 ANQGSEA. CDR3 residues: CSVTGYNEQFF. The CDR3 DNA follows: TGCAGCGTGACTGGGTACAATGAGCAGTTCTTC.